The clone carrying this T cell receptor (beta chain) was observed many times. Its cognate antigen is unknown. Time point in this sample: newly diagnosed GD, antithyroid drugs for less than 3 months. From PBMCs, RNA was extracted and then used to make the TCR library. Investigators prepared the TCR beta libraries by applying iRepertoire HTBI primers and Arm-PCR of CDR3 regions. TCRdb reanalysed the multiplex PCR reads using MiXCR and keeps one entry per CDR3 protein. Of a few hundred thousand distinct CDR3 sequences listed, approximately 20% are singletons. This CDR3 is built from 14 residues. The V gene's germline CDR1 is DFQATT and CDR2 SNEGSKA (reference sequence). Trimming took 3 bases from V and 2 from J, leaving 14 bases between them. The entry originates in a study of regulatory T cells in long-lasting Graves disease. Notes on the study in general: Graves' patients with persistent disease showed TCR diversity lower than patients newly diagnosed. TRBV28, TRBJ1-2 and TRBJ2-5 were segments that persistent disease favored. Persistent patients had a count of shared public clonotypes (approximately 3,000) that exceeded that of new patients (approximately 920).

Specimen: peripheral blood mononuclear cells (PBMCs), collected at new diagnosis, from a patient treated with antithyroid drugs. This chain links TRBV20-1 with TRBJ2-7; weak D call: TRBD2 (6 bases). The receptor was isolated from a female donor with Graves disease. The DNA of the CDR3 is TGCAGTGCTAGGCAGGCTAGCGTTCCCTACGAGCAGTACTTC. It specifies CSARQASVPYEQYF.